A selection of T cell receptor beta chains follows, all from one sample in a study of patients and donors after allogeneic stem cell transplantation. TCRdb itself ran the RT-PCR reads through MiXCR, one entry per CDR3 protein. The repertoire holds 920,000 or so distinct CDR3 sequences, with approximately 19% as singletons. The sequenced sample was blood, either unsorted or a sorted T cell fraction (not recorded which). The receptors shown here come from a human donor who was either an allogeneic HSCT recipient or a stem cell or donor lymphocyte infusion donor (not recorded which). It is not recorded whose cells these are; they may come from a transplant donor. The CDR3 runs from the conserved cysteine through the conserved F or W. Fields, in order: V gene, J gene, clone size, D gene, CDR3 DNA, CDR3 protein. D genes are given only for firm matches. Part of the rows lack a size; the others show once, few, many or a class for expanded clones.

TRBV12-3/TRBV12-4	TRBJ2-3	many	NA	TGTGCCAGCAGTTTTAGTCCAGACACAGATACGCAGTATTTT	CASSFSPDTDTQYF
TRBV4-3	TRBJ1-1	NA	NA	TGCGCCAGCAGCCAAGATCGACAGCCGAACACTGAAGCTTTCTTT	CASSQDRQPNTEAFF
TRBV6-2/TRBV6-3	TRBJ1-6	NA	NA	TGTGCCAGCAGTTACGTCGGGACAAGGAATTCACCCCTCCACTTT	CASSYVGTRNSPLHF
TRBV5-1	TRBJ2-1	NA	TRBD2	TGCGCCAGCAGCTTGGAACTAGCGGGGATTGGTGAGCAGTTCTTC	CASSLELAGIGEQFF
TRBV4-1	TRBJ1-5	few	TRBD1	TGCGCCAGCAGCCCCTTACAGGGGCCCATTCAGCCCCAGCATTTT	CASSPLQGPIQPQHF
TRBV5-6	TRBJ1-2	many	NA	TGTGCCAGCAGCTTGAGGTTAGGCCGGTGGGTCTATGGCTACACCTTC	CASSLRLGRWVYGYTF
TRBV7-9	TRBJ2-5	NA	NA	TGTGCCAGCAGCTTAGAGGGGAGGCGGGAAGAGACCCAGTACTTC	CASSLEGRREETQYF
TRBV7-3	TRBJ2-2	NA	TRBD2	TGTGCCAGCAGCCCCCAACCGGGACTAGTCAGCGCCGGGGAGCTGTTTTTT	CASSPQPGLVSAGELFF
TRBV6-1	TRBJ2-3	NA	NA	TGTGCCAGCAGTGAGCTAAAGGCAGATACGCAGTATTTT	CASSELKADTQYF
TRBV29-1	TRBJ2-5	few	NA	TGCAGCGTTCCCCGACGGACCCAAGAGACCCAGTACTTC	CSVPRRTQETQYF